This TCR beta chain was sequenced for a study of beta chain features in type 1 diabetes. For the study at large: Sorted cells examined across all samples numbered around 110,000,000.

CDR1 is LNHDA and CDR2 is SQIVND in the germline V gene (reference sequence). The V end lost 5 bases, the J end lost 5 bases, and 12 bases lay between the germline ends. The CDR3 length is 13 residues. Regarding the study as a whole: When Type 1 diabetes patients were examined, their TCRB CDR3s proved moderately but significantly shorter in all four CD4+ subsets.

As to this clone: Its antigen is not known.

Since all of the isolated RNA was reverse transcribed, expressed TCRB transcripts were what got sequenced. Generated by immunoSEQ multiplex PCR, the TCRdb table keeps only in-frame clones and is missing some. This sample has about 650,000 clones; roughly an eighth occur once, and the top ten carry more than 0.1%. The TCR comes from a man between 25 and 39 years old with type 1 diabetes. Sequencing was carried out using naive CD4+ T cells from blood. This chain connects TRBV19 to TRBJ2-5; no definite D call. DNA for the CDR3: TGTGCCAGTAGTTTCTCTTATGGGGAGACCCAGTACTTC. Translating it yields CASSFSYGETQYF.